This entry lists 28 T cell receptor beta chains sequenced from one sample in a study of early T cells in non-severe SARS-CoV-2 infection. MiXCR, applied by TCRdb to the 5' RACE reads, yields one record per CDR3 protein. This sample has over 55,000 distinct CDR3 sequences, with roughly 12% found just once. The material sequenced was whole blood. Receptors originate from an adult who was a healthcare worker with PCR-confirmed SARS-CoV-2 infection or an uninfected control (not recorded which).

In its sample, this clonotype was seen many times. The chain couples TRBV20-1 to TRBJ1-5, with a weak D call TRBD1 (5 bases). Germline V gives CDR1 DFQATT, CDR2 SNEGSKA (reference sequence). V lost 3 bases to trimming and J lost 2 bases, with 8 bases between them. This CDR3 region has 13 residues. The CDR3: CSASAGGNQPQHF. CDR3 DNA sequence: TGCAGTGCTAGTGCGGGGGGCAATCAGCCCCAGCATTTT.

This clonotype appeared many times. This chain joins TRBV29-1 and TRBJ2-1; 12 bases map to TRBD2. Looked up from germline, CDR1 is SQVTM and CDR2 is ANQGSEA. The length of the CDR3 is 17 residues. The V segment lost 3 bases and the J segment 0 bases; nucleotides outside the gene matches: 6. In DNA, the CDR3 is TGCAGCGTTGATTTACTAGCGGGAGGTCTCTCCTACAATGAGCAGTTCTTC. Translating it yields CSVDLLAGGLSYNEQFF.

The rearrangement uses TRBV20-1 and TRBJ2-7; the D is unclear. The germline V and J ends were trimmed by 7 bases and 1 base, with 14 bases remaining between them. Germline assignment: CDR1 DFQATT and CDR2 SNEGSKA (reference sequence). This CDR3 is 13 amino acids long. Here the CDR3 reads CSGQPASSYEQYF. The CDR3 DNA reads as TGCAGTGGGCAGCCGGCGTCTTCCTACGAGCAGTACTTC.

This clonotype appeared many times. V is TRBV30 and J is TRBJ2-7, with D maybe TRBD2 (5 bases). The V and J ends lost 0 bases and 5 bases respectively, with 23 bases between them. Germline V gene lookup returns CDR1 GTSNPN and CDR2 SVGIG (reference sequence). The CDR3 has 17 residues. The CDR3 DNA is TGTGCCTGGAGTGTAAAGCGGTTTGGCAGGTCCCTGGACGAGCAGTACTTC. Amino acid sequence: CAWSVKRFGRSLDEQYF.

The genes are TRBV6-1 and TRBJ2-1, with D unresolved. V lost 4 bases to trimming and J lost 9 bases, with 10 bases between them. Germline CDR1 is MNHNS and CDR2 is SASEGT. The CDR3 totals 12 residues. The DNA of the CDR3 is TGTGCCAGCAGTGGGGAAGCAACTGAGCAGTTCTTC. This translates into CASSGEATEQFF.

The rearrangement links TRBV20-1 to TRBJ2-1; D is unclear. Germline lookup yields CDR1 DFQATT and CDR2 SNEGSKA (reference sequence). V shed 6 bases and J shed 3 bases, with 9 bases lying between them. This CDR3 region has 12 residues. CDR3 in amino acids: CSALEIYNEQFF. CDR3 DNA sequence: TGCAGTGCCCTAGAAATCTACAATGAGCAGTTCTTC.

This clonotype was seen many times. The genes are TRBV30 and TRBJ1-1; D gene unclear. V was clipped by 3 bases and J by 1 base, with 15 bases between them. CDR1 GTSNPN and CDR2 SVGIG come from the germline V gene (reference sequence). There are 15 residues in the CDR3. CDR3 nucleotide sequence: TGTGCCTGGAGCGAACAAGGGTGGCCGAACACTGAAGCTTTCTTT. Amino acids: CAWSEQGWPNTEAFF. Combining the CDR3 with reference TRBV30 and TRBJ1-1 gives the whole variable domain SQTIHQWPATLVQPVGSPLSLECTVEGTSNPNLYWYRQAAGRGLQLLFYSVGIGQISSEVPQNLSASRPQDRQFILSSKKLLLSDSGFYLCAWSEQGWPNTEAFFGQGTRLTVV.

Ten or more counts support this clonotype. The chain has TRBV7-6 and TRBJ2-3; a weak D match, TRBD2 (6 bases). CDR1 and CDR2 (germline): SGHVS, FNYEAQ. The CDR3 has 16 amino acids. V was clipped by 5 bases and J by 1 base, with 16 bases between them. The CDR3 is CASSPIAEGGTDTQYF. CDR3 DNA sequence: TGTGCCAGCAGCCCGATAGCGGAAGGGGGCACAGATACGCAGTATTTT.

This chain links TRBV7-9 with TRBJ2-1; 7 bases are a match to TRBD1. CDR1 and CDR2 from the germline V gene are SEHNR and FQNEAQ (reference sequence). The CDR3 contains 14 residues. With 5 bases clipped from V and 7 bases from J, the junction kept 8 bases outside the gene matches. For the CDR3, the DNA is TGTGCCAGCAGCCCCTTGACAGGGAGTAATGAGCAGTTCTTC. Encoded protein: CASSPLTGSNEQFF.

The chain has TRBV14 and TRBJ2-1; 9 bases fit TRBD2. With V trimmed by 5 bases and J by 6 bases, 17 bases remained unmatched. The V gene's germline CDR1 is SGHDN and CDR2 FVKESK. This CDR3 has 18 residues. CDR3 region: CASSESWREGLPLNEQFF. Written as DNA, the CDR3 is TGTGCCAGCAGCGAAAGCTGGCGGGAGGGCCTCCCCCTCAATGAGCAGTTCTTC.

V usage is TRBV11-2 and J usage is TRBJ2-1; D possibly corresponds to TRBD1 (5 bases). V was shortened by 5 bases and J by 10 bases, with 15 bases between the two germline ends. The CDR3 runs to 13 residues. Germline loops: CDR1 SGHAT, CDR2 FQNNGV. The CDR3 DNA reads TGTGCCAGCAGCCCCCGAGACAGTCAGGAGCAGTTCTTC. Translated: CASSPRDSQEQFF.

This clonotype was recorded at least ten times. This sequence joins TRBV12-3 or TRBV12-4 and TRBJ1-1; 7 bases fit TRBD1. V dropped 6 bases and J dropped 4; count of bases not matched to a gene: 5. The CDR3 has 13 residues. CDR3 nucleotide sequence: TGTGCCAGCAGCCCGCAGGGGGTCACTGAAGCTTTCTTT. It codes for CASSPQGVTEAFF.

The CDR3 coding sequence is TGTGCCAGCAGCGTAGATGGGGGAAGTGAGCAGTTCTTC. Protein product: CASSVDGGSEQFF. The chain employs TRBV9 and TRBJ2-1, with D tentatively TRBD1 or TRBD2 (5 bases each). Germline V gives CDR1 SGDLS, CDR2 YYNGEE. CDR3 length: 13 amino acids. The V end was cut by 0 bases, the J end by 9 bases, with 10 bases between.

This clonotype showed up many times. The chain joins TRBV2 to TRBJ2-1, with 7 bases aligning to TRBD2. Trimming at V came to 3 bases and at J to 7 bases, leaving 9 bases not matched to a gene. CDR3 length: 15 residues. Germline-derived CDR1 and CDR2 are SNHLY and FYNNEI. The CDR3 here is CASSEKGRVGNEQFF. DNA for the CDR3: TGTGCCAGCAGTGAGAAGGGGAGGGTAGGTAATGAGCAGTTCTTC. Based on the CDR3 plus reference TRBV2 and TRBJ2-1, the full variable domain is EPEVTQTPSHQVTQMGQEVILRCVPISNHLYFYWYRQILGQKVEFLVSFYNNEISEKSEIFDDQFSVERPDGSNFTLKIRSTKLEDSAMYFCASSEKGRVGNEQFFGPGTRLTVL.

This clonotype was counted many times. CDR3 nucleotide sequence: TGTGCCAGCAGCTTGCGCGGGACAGCCAATGGCTACACCTTC. Translating gives CASSLRGTANGYTF. The gene calls are TRBV11-2 and TRBJ1-2, with 7 nucleotides matching TRBD1. Germline V gene sequence: CDR1 SGHAT, CDR2 FQNNGV. This CDR3 spans 14 amino acids. Trimming took 3 bases from V and 6 from J; bases not matched to a gene: 7. The entire variable domain, with the rest obtained from reference TRBV11-2 and TRBJ1-2, is as follows: EAGVAQSPRYKIIEKRQSVAFWCNPISGHATLYWYQQILGQGPKLLIQFQNNGVVDDSQLPKDRFSAERLKGVDSTLKIQPAKLEDSAVYLCASSLRGTANGYTFGSGTRLTVV.

This clonotype showed up just a few times. This rearrangement joins TRBV10-3 to TRBJ2-5; 12 bases line up with TRBD1. Germline V gene data show CDR1 as ENHRY and CDR2 as SYGVKD. This CDR3 is built from 16 residues. V lost 3 bases, J lost 5 bases, and 7 bases stayed unmatched. The DNA of the CDR3 is TGTGCCATCAGTGATTGGGGACAGGGGGCCGGGGAGACCCAGTACTTC. Its protein is CAISDWGQGAGETQYF.

This clonotype was found many times. The chain employs TRBV11-2 and TRBJ2-1; 7 nucleotides match TRBD2. Germline trimming cut 3 bases from V and 10 bases from J; bases unmatched to any gene: 9. The CDR3 extends over 14 amino acids. Germline CDR1 and CDR2: SGHAT and FQNNGV. The CDR3 DNA reads TGTGCCAGCAGCTTCCGAAGGGAGGGCAGGGAGCAGTTCTTC. Translated: CASSFRREGREQFF.

At least ten counts were recorded for this clonotype. CDR3 sequence (DNA): TGTGCCACCAGTGATAGGTCTTCGGAGTTCTACAATGAGCAGTTCTTC. It translates to CATSDRSSEFYNEQFF. V and J are TRBV24-1 and TRBJ2-1; D is unclear. Trimming removed 3 bases at V and 3 bases at J, with 14 bases between. The germline V gene encodes CDR1 KGHDR and CDR2 SFDVKD. This CDR3 has 16 amino acids.

This clonotype has just a few counts. This chain connects TRBV28 to TRBJ2-7, with TRBD1 matching 10 bases. CDR1 is MDHEN and CDR2 is SYDVKM in the germline V gene. CDR3 length: 14 residues. Unmatched junction bases numbered 2, after V lost 2 bases and J lost 4 bases. The CDR3 DNA follows: TGTGCCAGCAGTTTACTGGACAGGGGGTACGAGCAGTACTTC. Translating it yields CASSLLDRGYEQYF.

The chain employs TRBV5-1 and TRBJ1-2; D remains unclear. The CDR3 is made up of 14 amino acids. Trimming took off 0 bases at V and 6 bases at J, with 12 bases between the two ends. Germline assignment: CDR1 SGHRS and CDR2 YFSETQ. CDR3 in amino acids: CASSLAATLHGYTF. The CDR3 bases are TGCGCCAGCAGCTTGGCCGCGACCTTACATGGCTACACCTTC.

The gene calls are TRBV7-9 and TRBJ2-7; TRBD2 agrees at 11 bases. Germline values: CDR1 SEHNR, CDR2 FQNEAQ (reference sequence). Losses at the gene ends were 5 bases for V and 4 bases for J; bases not matched to a gene: 7. CDR3 length equals 15 residues. The CDR3 protein is CASSPAGLAAYEQYF. The CDR3 region has the DNA TGTGCCAGCAGCCCGGCGGGACTAGCGGCTTACGAGCAGTACTTC. Supplemented by reference TRBV7-9 and TRBJ2-7, the full variable domain reads DTGVSQNPRHKITKRGQNVTFRCDPISEHNRLYWYRQTLGQGPEFLTYFQNEAQLEKSRLLSDRFSAERPKGSFSTLEIQRTEQGDSAMYLCASSPAGLAAYEQYFGPGTRLTVT.

About this clonotype: A much larger clone lies a single base off, so this may be a read error. V gene TRBV28 combines with J gene TRBJ1-3; D call uncertain. CDR3 size: 12 residues. V dropped 6 bases and J dropped 2 bases, with 5 bases sitting between them. The germline gives CDR1 MDHEN, CDR2 SYDVKM. The CDR3: CASSFPGNTIYF. CDR3 in DNA: TGTGCCAGCAGCTTCCCTGGAAACACCATATATTTT.

This clonotype occurred many times. The chain is built from TRBV6-2 or TRBV6-3 and TRBJ2-7, with D perhaps matching TRBD1 or TRBD2 (7 bases each). The CDR3 contains 14 residues. Looked up from germline, CDR1 is MNHEY and CDR2 is SVGEGT. V was pared by 2 bases and J by 7 bases, with 15 bases between. CDR3 in DNA: TGTGCCAGCAGTTACGGTGCAGGGGGGGGTGAGCAGTACTTC. Translation: CASSYGAGGGEQYF.

This clonotype was observed a few times. Possible read error: a much larger clone is one base away. This rearrangement joins TRBV30 to TRBJ2-5, with no clear D. The CDR3 runs to 13 residues. Germline loops: CDR1 GTSNPN, CDR2 SVGIG (reference sequence). In nucleotides, the CDR3 is TGTGTCTGGAGCAAGGGTTTCCAAGAGACCCAGTACTTC. Translation gives CVWSKGFQETQYF.

The table lists this clonotype with many counts. The rearrangement links TRBV4-1 to TRBJ2-7, with 8 bases matching TRBD1. The CDR3 loop spans 16 amino acids. Unmatched junction bases numbered 8, after V lost 2 bases and J lost 2 bases. Germline V gene sequence: CDR1 MGHRA, CDR2 YSYEKL. The CDR3 region is CASSQSSGGGTYEQYF. CDR3 sequence (DNA): TGCGCCAGCAGCCAATCATCAGGGGGCGGGACCTACGAGCAGTACTTC.

V gene TRBV10-3 combines with J gene TRBJ2-2, with D hard to call. The CDR3 totals 12 residues. The V and J ends lost 6 bases and 2 bases respectively, with 4 bases between them. CDR1 is ENHRY, CDR2 SYGVKD, per germline. The CDR3: CAIRYNTGELFF. In DNA, the CDR3 is TGTGCCATCAGATATAACACCGGGGAGCTGTTTTTT.

This clonotype was detected only a few times. The chain combines TRBV11-2 with TRBJ2-7, with 7 bases identical to TRBD1. There are 14 residues in the CDR3. The germline V gene has CDR1 SGHAT and CDR2 FQNNGV. J gave up 5 bases and V 3 bases, and 7 bases lay outside the gene matches. The CDR3 sequence: CASSFSQGIHEQYF. The CDR3 DNA reads TGTGCCAGCAGCTTTTCACAGGGGATCCACGAGCAGTACTTC.

The chain has TRBV29-1 and TRBJ2-2; D may be TRBD1 (6 bases). The germline V and J ends were trimmed by 7 bases and 7 bases, with 10 bases remaining between them. This CDR3 has 11 residues. Germline CDR1 reads SQVTM; CDR2 reads ANQGSEA. The CDR3: CSARGDGELFF. CDR3 in DNA: TGCAGCGCCAGGGGCGACGGGGAGCTGTTTTTT.